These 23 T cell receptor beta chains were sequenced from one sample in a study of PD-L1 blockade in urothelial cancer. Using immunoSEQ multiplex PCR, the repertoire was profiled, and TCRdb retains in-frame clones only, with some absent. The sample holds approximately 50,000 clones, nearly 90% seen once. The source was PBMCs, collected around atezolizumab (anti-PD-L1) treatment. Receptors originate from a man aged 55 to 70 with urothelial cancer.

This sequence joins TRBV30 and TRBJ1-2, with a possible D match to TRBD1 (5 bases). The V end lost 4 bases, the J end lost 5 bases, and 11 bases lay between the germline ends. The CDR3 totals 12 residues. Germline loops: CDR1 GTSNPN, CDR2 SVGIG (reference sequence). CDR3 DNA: TGTGCCTGGACGGGGGACCAATATGGCTACACCTTC. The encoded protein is CAWTGDQYGYTF.

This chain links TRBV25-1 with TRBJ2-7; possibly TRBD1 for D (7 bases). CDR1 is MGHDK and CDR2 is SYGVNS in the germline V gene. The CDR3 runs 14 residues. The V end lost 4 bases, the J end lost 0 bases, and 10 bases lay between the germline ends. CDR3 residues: CASSGGTVSYEQYF. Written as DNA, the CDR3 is TGTGCCAGCAGTGGCGGGACAGTCTCCTACGAGCAGTACTTC.

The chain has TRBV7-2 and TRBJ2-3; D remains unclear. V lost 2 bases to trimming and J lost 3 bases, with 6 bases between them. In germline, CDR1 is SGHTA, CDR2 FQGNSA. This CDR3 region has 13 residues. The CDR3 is CASSLINTDTQYF. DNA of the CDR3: TGTGCCAGCAGCTTAATTAATACAGATACGCAGTATTTT.

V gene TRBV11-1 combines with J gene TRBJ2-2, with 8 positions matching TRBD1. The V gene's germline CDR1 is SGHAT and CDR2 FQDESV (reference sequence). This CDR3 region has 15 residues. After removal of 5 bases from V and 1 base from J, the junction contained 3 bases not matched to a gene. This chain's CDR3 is CASSRGTGNTGELFF. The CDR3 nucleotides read TGTGCCAGCAGCCGTGGGACAGGGAACACCGGGGAGCTGTTTTTT.

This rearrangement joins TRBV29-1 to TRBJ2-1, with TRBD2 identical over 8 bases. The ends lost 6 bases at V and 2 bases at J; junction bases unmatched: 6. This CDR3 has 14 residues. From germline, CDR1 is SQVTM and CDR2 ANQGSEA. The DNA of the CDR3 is TGCAGCGTGGCCCGTAGCGGGGCCTACAATGAGCAGTTCTTC. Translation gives CSVARSGAYNEQFF.

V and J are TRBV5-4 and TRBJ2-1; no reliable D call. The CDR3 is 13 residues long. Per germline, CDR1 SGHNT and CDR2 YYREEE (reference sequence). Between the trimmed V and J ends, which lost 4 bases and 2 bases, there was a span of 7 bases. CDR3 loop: CASSTDPYNEQFF. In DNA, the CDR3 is TGTGCCAGCAGCACAGACCCCTACAATGAGCAGTTCTTC.

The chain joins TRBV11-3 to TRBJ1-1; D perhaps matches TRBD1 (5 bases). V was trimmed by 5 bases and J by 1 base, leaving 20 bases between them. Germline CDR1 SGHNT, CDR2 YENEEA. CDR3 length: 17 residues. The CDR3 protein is CASSPGAFNGQNTEAFF. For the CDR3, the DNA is TGTGCCAGCAGCCCTGGGGCGTTTAATGGACAGAACACTGAAGCTTTCTTT.

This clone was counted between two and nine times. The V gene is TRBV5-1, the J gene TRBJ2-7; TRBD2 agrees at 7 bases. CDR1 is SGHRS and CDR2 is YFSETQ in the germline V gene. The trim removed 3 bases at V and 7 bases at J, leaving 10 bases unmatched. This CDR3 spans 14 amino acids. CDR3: CASSSREGPEEQYF. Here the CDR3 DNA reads TGCGCCAGCAGCTCTAGGGAGGGGCCGGAGGAGCAGTACTTC. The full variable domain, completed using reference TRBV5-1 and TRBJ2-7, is KAGVTQTPRYLIKTRGQQVTLSCSPISGHRSVSWYQQTPGQGLQFLFEYFSETQRNKGNFPGRFSGRQFSNSRSEMNVSTLELGDSALYLCASSSREGPEEQYFGPGTRLTVT.

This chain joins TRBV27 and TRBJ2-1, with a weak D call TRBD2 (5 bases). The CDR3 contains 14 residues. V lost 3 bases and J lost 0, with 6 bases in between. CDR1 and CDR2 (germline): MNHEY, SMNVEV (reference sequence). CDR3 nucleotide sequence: TGTGCCAGCAGTTTTGGGAGCTCCTACAATGAGCAGTTCTTC. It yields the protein CASSFGSSYNEQFF.

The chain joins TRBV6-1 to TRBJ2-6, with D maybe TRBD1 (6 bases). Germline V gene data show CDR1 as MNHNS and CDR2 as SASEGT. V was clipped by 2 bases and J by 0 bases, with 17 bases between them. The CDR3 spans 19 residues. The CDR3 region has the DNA TGTGCCAGCAGTGAATTTAGACAGGTGCAGAGCTCTGGGGCCAACGTCCTGACTTTC. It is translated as CASSEFRQVQSSGANVLTF.

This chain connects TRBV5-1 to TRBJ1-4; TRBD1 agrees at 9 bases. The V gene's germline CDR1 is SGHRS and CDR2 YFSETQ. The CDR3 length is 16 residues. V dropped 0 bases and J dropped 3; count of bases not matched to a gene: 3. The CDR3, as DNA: TGCGCCAGCAGCTTGGCAACAGGGGGCCCTAATGAAAAACTGTTTTTT. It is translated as CASSLATGGPNEKLFF.

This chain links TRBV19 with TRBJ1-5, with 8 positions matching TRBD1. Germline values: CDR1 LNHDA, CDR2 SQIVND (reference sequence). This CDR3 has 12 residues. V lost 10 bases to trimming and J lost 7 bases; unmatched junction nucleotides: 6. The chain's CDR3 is CATSRGPQPQHF. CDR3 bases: TGTGCCACCTCCAGGGGGCCCCAGCCCCAGCATTTT.

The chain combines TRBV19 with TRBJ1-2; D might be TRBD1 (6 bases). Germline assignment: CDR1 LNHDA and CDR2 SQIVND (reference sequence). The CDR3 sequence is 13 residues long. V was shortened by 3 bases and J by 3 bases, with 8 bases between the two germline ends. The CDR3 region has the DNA TGTGCCAGTAGTATGCACAGGGACTATGGCTACACCTTC. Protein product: CASSMHRDYGYTF.

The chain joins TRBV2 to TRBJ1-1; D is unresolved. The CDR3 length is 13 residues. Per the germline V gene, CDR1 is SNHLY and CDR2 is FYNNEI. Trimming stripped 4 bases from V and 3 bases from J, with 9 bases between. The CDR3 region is CASSVEHHTEAFF. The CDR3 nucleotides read TGTGCCAGCAGTGTCGAACATCACACTGAAGCTTTCTTT.

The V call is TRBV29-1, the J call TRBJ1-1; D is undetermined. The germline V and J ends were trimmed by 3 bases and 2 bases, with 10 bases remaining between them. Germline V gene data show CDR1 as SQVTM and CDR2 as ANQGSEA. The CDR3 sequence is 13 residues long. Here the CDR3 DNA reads TGCAGCGTTGATGTAGCGGCTAACACTGAAGCTTTCTTT. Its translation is CSVDVAANTEAFF.

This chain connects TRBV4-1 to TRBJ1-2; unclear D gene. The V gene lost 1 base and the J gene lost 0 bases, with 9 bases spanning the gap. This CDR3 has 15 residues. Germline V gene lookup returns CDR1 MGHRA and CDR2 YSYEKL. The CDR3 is CASSQGESPNYGYTF. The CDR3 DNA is TGCGCCAGCAGCCAAGGGGAGTCTCCTAACTATGGCTACACCTTC.

The CDR3 here is CASSSGGSDYGYTF. For the CDR3, the DNA is TGTGCCAGTAGTTCGGGTGGTTCTGACTATGGCTACACCTTC. The rearrangement joins TRBV19 to TRBJ1-2; no definite D call. Per the germline V gene, CDR1 is LNHDA and CDR2 is SQIVND (reference sequence). The CDR3 covers 14 residues. Deletions cut 5 bases from V and 3 bases from J, with 13 bases between.

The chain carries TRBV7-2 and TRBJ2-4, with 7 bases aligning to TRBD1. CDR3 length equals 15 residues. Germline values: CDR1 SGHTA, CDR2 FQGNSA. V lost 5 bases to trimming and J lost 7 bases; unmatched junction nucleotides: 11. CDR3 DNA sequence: TGTGCCAGCAGCCCGCCGACAGGGAGAGGCAACATTCAGTACTTC. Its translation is CASSPPTGRGNIQYF. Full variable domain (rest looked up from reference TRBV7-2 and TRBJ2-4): GAGVSQSPSNKVTEKGKDVELRCDPISGHTALYWYRQSLGQGLEFLIYFQGNSAPDKSGLPSDRFSAERTGGSVSTLTIQRTQQEDSAVYLCASSPPTGRGNIQYFGAGTRLSVL.

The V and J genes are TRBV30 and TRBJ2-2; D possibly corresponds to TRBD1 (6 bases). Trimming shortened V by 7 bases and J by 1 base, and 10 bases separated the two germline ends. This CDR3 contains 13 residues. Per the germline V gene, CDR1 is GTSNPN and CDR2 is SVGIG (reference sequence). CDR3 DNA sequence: TGTGCCTCCGGACAGCAGAACACCGGGGAGCTGTTTTTT. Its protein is CASGQQNTGELFF.

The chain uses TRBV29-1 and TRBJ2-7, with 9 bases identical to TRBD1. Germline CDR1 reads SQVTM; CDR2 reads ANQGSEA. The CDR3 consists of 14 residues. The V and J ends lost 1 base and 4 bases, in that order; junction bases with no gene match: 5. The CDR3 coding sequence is TGCAGCGTTGAAGGGCCGGACAGGGGTTACGAGCAGTACTTC. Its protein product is CSVEGPDRGYEQYF.

The CDR3 sequence is CASSPPGGTGFDEQYF. The CDR3, as DNA: TGCGCCAGCAGCCCCCCGGGCGGGACAGGGTTCGACGAGCAGTACTTC. V and J are TRBV4-1 and TRBJ2-7, with 9 bases identical to TRBD1. CDR1 and CDR2 (germline): MGHRA, YSYEKL. J was trimmed by 5 bases and V by 4 bases; bases with no gene match: 12. CDR3 length: 16 amino acids.

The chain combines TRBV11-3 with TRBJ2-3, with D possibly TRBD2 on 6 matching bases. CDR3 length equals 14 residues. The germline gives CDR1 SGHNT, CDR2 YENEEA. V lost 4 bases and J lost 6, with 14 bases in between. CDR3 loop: CASSSDLARDTQYF. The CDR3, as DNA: TGTGCCAGCAGCTCGGACCTAGCGAGGGATACGCAGTATTTT.

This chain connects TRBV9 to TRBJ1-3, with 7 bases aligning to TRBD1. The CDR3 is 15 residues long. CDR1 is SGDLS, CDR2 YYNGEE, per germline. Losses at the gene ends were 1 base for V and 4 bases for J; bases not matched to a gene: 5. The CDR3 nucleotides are TGTGCCAGCAGCGTAAGGGGGGACAGCGGAAACACCATATATTTT. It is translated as CASSVRGDSGNTIYF.